Below, 25 T cell receptor beta chains from the same sample are listed, as sequenced in a study of regulatory T cells in long-lasting Graves disease. Libraries of TCR beta came from iRepertoire HTBI primers plus Arm-PCR of CDR3 regions. One entry per CDR3 protein, called by TCRdb with MiXCR from the multiplex PCR reads. There are 420,000 or so distinct CDR3 sequences in the sample; around 22% occur only once, and approximately 26% lies in the top ten. Specified time point: persistent/refractory GD, antithyroid drugs over 5 years with positive TRAb. The authors made the TCR library using RNA they extracted from PBMCs. Sequences were derived from peripheral blood mononuclear cells (PBMCs), sampled when the disease was refractory, from a patient treated with antithyroid drugs. The source of these receptors is a female donor with Graves disease.

V and J are TRBV12-3 or TRBV12-4 and TRBJ1-6; the D is unclear. This CDR3 comprises 14 residues. The V and J ends lost 6 bases and 8 bases respectively, with 14 bases between them. The CDR3 region is CASSPGPRDSPLHF. CDR3 in DNA: TGTGCCAGCAGCCCCGGGCCAAGGGATTCACCCCTCCACTTT.

Regarding this clonotype: This could be a read error, since a much larger clone is one nucleotide away. This chain uses TRBV25-1 with TRBJ1-4, with TRBD1 matching 8 bases. Germline lookup yields CDR1 MGHDK and CDR2 SYGVNS. The CDR3 has 19 residues. The CDR3 sequence is CASSELRGRGRGPNEELFF. The CDR3 nucleotides are TGTGCCAGCAGTGAACTCCGGGGCAGGGGGCGCGGTCCGAATGAAGAACTGTTTTTT.

The CDR3 nucleotides read TGCAGTGCTACTCCCGGACAGATACTCGATGGCTACACCTTC. It is translated as CSATPGQILDGYTF. The V gene is TRBV20-1, the J gene TRBJ1-2; perhaps TRBD1 as D (6 bases). The length of the CDR3 is 14 residues. V gave up 4 bases and J gave up 6 bases, with 18 bases separating them. CDR1 is DFQATT and CDR2 is SNEGSKA in the germline V gene (reference sequence).

The J gene is TRBJ1-1, the V gene TRBV12-3 or TRBV12-4; the D is unclear. The CDR3 is 13 amino acids. The V and J ends lost 7 bases and 6 bases respectively, with 15 bases between them. The CDR3 reads CASTQLGQPEAFF. DNA for the CDR3: TGTGCCAGCACTCAACTGGGCCAGCCTGAAGCTTTCTTT.

The rearrangement links TRBV7-9 to TRBJ1-2; tentatively, D is TRBD1 (5 bases). CDR3 length: 14 residues. Trimming cost V 5 bases and J 5 bases, with 15 bases left between them. The germline CDR1 and CDR2 sequences are SEHNR and FQNEAQ (reference sequence). DNA of the CDR3: TGTGCCAGCAGCCACAGGAGTCCCCCTTATGGCTACACCTTC. Translation gives CASSHRSPPYGYTF.

Details on this clonotype: Germline and junction disagree at one end, which may indicate a read error. This chain links TRBV5-1 with TRBJ2-4, with TRBD2 matching over 7 bases. The CDR3 extends over 16 amino acids. The germline CDR1 and CDR2 sequences are SGHRS and YFSETQ. In DNA, the CDR3 is TGCGCCAGCAGTTTGGGTCTAGCGGAGGTTTTAAACATTCAGTACTTC. Translating it yields CASSLGLAEVLNIQYF.

V and J are TRBV18 and TRBJ1-3; no reliable D call. The CDR3 covers 15 residues. Trimming shortened V by 2 bases and J by 0 bases, and 8 bases separated the two germline ends. Germline lookup yields CDR1 KGHSH and CDR2 LQKENI. The CDR3: CASSPSSYSGNTIYF. Here the CDR3 DNA reads TGTGCCAGCTCACCAAGCAGCTACTCTGGAAACACCATATATTTT.

The chain carries TRBV20-1 and TRBJ2-7, with 8 bases lining up with TRBD1. The CDR3 is 14 residues long. The J segment lost 7 bases and the V segment lost 1 base, leaving 9 bases of the junction unmatched. CDR1 is DFQATT and CDR2 is SNEGSKA in the germline V gene (reference sequence). The CDR3 loop reads CSARGGQGSVEQYF. CDR3 coding DNA: TGCAGTGCTAGAGGCGGACAGGGATCAGTGGAGCAGTACTTC.

This clonotype has only a few counts. The chain recombines TRBV20-1 with TRBJ1-5; 8 positions agree with TRBD1. Germline values: CDR1 DFQATT, CDR2 SNEGSKA (reference sequence). J was trimmed by 3 bases and V by 1 base; bases with no gene match: 8. The CDR3 is made up of 16 amino acids. The CDR3 region has the DNA TGCAGTGCTAGAGTCCCCCGGACAGGGTTCAATCAGCCCCAGCATTTT. Residues: CSARVPRTGFNQPQHF.

The chain recombines TRBV27 with TRBJ2-7; D gene ambiguous. The V gene's germline CDR1 is MNHEY and CDR2 SMNVEV (reference sequence). The length of the CDR3 is 13 residues. V lost 6 bases and J lost 2, with 11 bases in between. CDR3 region: CASRTGKAYEQYF. The DNA for the CDR3 is TGTGCCAGCAGGACGGGTAAGGCCTACGAGCAGTACTTC.

The chain employs TRBV11-2 and TRBJ2-2, with D perhaps TRBD1 (5 bases). The CDR3 spans 16 residues. CDR1 is SGHAT, CDR2 FQNNGV, per germline. Trimming cost V 8 bases and J 0 bases, with 16 bases left between them. CDR3 bases: TGTGCCAGCTGGTCTCTAGGGGCGCCGAACACCGGGGAGCTGTTTTTT. Protein product: CASWSLGAPNTGELFF.

Of note for this clonotype: This may come from a read error, since a much larger clone is one base off. The V and J genes are TRBV11-2 and TRBJ1-1; TRBD1 matches at 7 bases. CDR1 and CDR2 (germline): SGHAT, FQNNGV. The CDR3 is 14 residues long. Trimming took 5 bases from V and 4 from J; bases not matched to a gene: 7. CDR3 region: CASSRDRASTEAFF. The DNA for the CDR3 is TGTGCCAGCAGCAGAGACAGGGCGAGCACTGAAGCTTTCTTT.

This clonotype was found many times. Written as DNA, the CDR3 is TGTGCCAGCAGCCCGCTAGCGGGAGGGCCCTTGGAGACCCAGTACTTC. Residues: CASSPLAGGPLETQYF. The genes are TRBV4-2 and TRBJ2-5; 12 bases map to TRBD2. Germline values: CDR1 LGHNA, CDR2 YNFKEQ. V lost 4 bases, J lost 5 bases, and 8 bases stayed unmatched. The CDR3 loop spans 16 amino acids.

The chain has TRBV11-2 and TRBJ1-1; D not certain. CDR3 length: 14 residues. Trimming removed 5 bases from V and 1 base from J, with 11 bases in between. The germline gives CDR1 SGHAT, CDR2 FQNNGV. The CDR3, as DNA: TGTGCCAGCAGCGTGGTGGCAGCGAACACTGAAGCTTTCTTT. Its protein is CASSVVAANTEAFF.

This clonotype was counted only a few times. The chain is built from TRBV11-2 and TRBJ2-7; D is unclear. V was cut by 5 bases and J by 2 bases, with 7 bases left in between. In germline, CDR1 is SGHAT, CDR2 FQNNGV. This CDR3 is 12 amino acids long. CDR3 coding DNA: TGTGCCAGCAGCCGAATGACCTACGAGCAGTACTTC. Protein: CASSRMTYEQYF.

J is TRBJ2-5 and V is TRBV12-3 or TRBV12-4; TRBD1 is a possible D gene (6 bases). The CDR3 consists of 15 residues. V dropped 4 bases and J dropped 4 bases, with 16 bases sitting between them. CDR3 sequence: CASSSRRTVGETQYF. The CDR3, as DNA: TGTGCCAGCAGTTCCCGTAGGACAGTCGGAGAGACCCAGTACTTC.

The chain employs TRBV20-1 and TRBJ2-2, with D hard to call. The CDR3 covers 13 residues. Trimming shortened V by 0 bases and J by 5 bases, and 7 bases separated the two germline ends. Germline-derived CDR1 and CDR2 are DFQATT and SNEGSKA (reference sequence). CDR3 loop: CSARDSLTGELFF. The DNA of the CDR3 is TGCAGTGCTAGAGATTCACTGACCGGGGAGCTGTTTTTT.

The gene calls are TRBV7-2 and TRBJ1-5, with 7 bases fitting TRBD1. Per the germline V gene, CDR1 is SGHTA and CDR2 is FQGNSA. J was trimmed by 4 bases and V by 5 bases; bases with no gene match: 5. CDR3 length: 14 amino acids. DNA of the CDR3: TGTGCCAGCAGCACCACAGGGGTTAATCAGCCCCAGCATTTT. It specifies CASSTTGVNQPQHF.

V gene TRBV25-1 combines with J gene TRBJ1-5; a weak D match, TRBD1 (5 bases). The CDR3 length is 15 residues. Germline V gene data show CDR1 as MGHDK and CDR2 as SYGVNS. The germline V and J ends were trimmed by 6 bases and 7 bases, with 19 bases remaining between them. DNA of the CDR3: TGTGCCAGCAGCGCATCAGGGAACGGGTTACAGCCCCAGCATTTT. This gives the protein CASSASGNGLQPQHF.

The CDR3 DNA sequence: TGTGCCAGCAGTTACTCGGCACCCATGAACACTGAAGCTTTCTTT. It translates to CASSYSAPMNTEAFF. This rearrangement joins TRBV6-2 or TRBV6-3 to TRBJ1-1; D unresolved. CDR3 length: 15 residues. The germline V gene has CDR1 MNHEY and CDR2 SVGEGT. V shed 0 bases and J shed 0 bases, with 8 bases lying between them.

This clonotype was recorded many times. V gene TRBV27 combines with J gene TRBJ2-2; 15 bases map to TRBD2. There are 17 residues in the CDR3. The V gene's germline CDR1 is MNHEY and CDR2 SMNVEV (reference sequence). Trimming at V came to 5 bases and at J to 4 bases, leaving 5 bases not matched to a gene. The CDR3 nucleotides are TGTGCCAGCAGTAGCCTGGGACTAGCGGGAGGCACCGGGGAGCTGTTTTTT. Its protein product is CASSSLGLAGGTGELFF.

This clonotype was counted at least ten times. V is TRBV5-1 and J is TRBJ2-6; D not certain. This CDR3 is built from 17 residues. V shed 0 bases and J shed 0 bases, with 10 bases lying between them. The germline V gene has CDR1 SGHRS and CDR2 YFSETQ. Here the CDR3 reads CASSLVGRTSGANVLTF. CDR3 bases: TGCGCCAGCAGCTTGGTAGGCAGAACCTCTGGGGCCAACGTCCTGACTTTC.

This clonotype appeared many times. This rearrangement joins TRBV28 to TRBJ1-1, with D perhaps TRBD1 (5 bases). This CDR3 is built from 12 residues. The V end was cut by 11 bases, the J end by 1 base, with 11 bases between. In germline, CDR1 is MDHEN, CDR2 SYDVKM. Here the CDR3 DNA reads TGTGCCTGCCGGCAGGGGAACACTGAAGCTTTCTTT. Its translation: CACRQGNTEAFF. Full variable domain (missing parts from reference TRBV28 and TRBJ1-1): DVKVTQSSRYLVKRTGEKVFLECVQDMDHENMFWYRQDPGLGLRLIYFSYDVKMKEKGDIPEGYSVSREKKERFSLILESASTNQTSMYLCACRQGNTEAFFGQGTRLTVV.

This clonotype was found a few times. The rearrangement joins TRBV6-1 to TRBJ2-4; no firm D call. V gave up 9 bases and J gave up 0 bases, with 9 bases separating them. This CDR3 comprises 13 residues. Germline CDR1 and CDR2: MNHNS and SASEGT. The CDR3 DNA sequence: TGTGCCAGTAGACTGCTAGCCAAAAACATTCAGTACTTC. Its translation is CASRLLAKNIQYF.

The rearrangement links TRBV25-1 to TRBJ1-2; D is perhaps TRBD1 (5 bases). The CDR3 runs 14 residues. V dropped 1 base and J dropped 4 bases, with 10 bases sitting between them. Germline CDR1 MGHDK, CDR2 SYGVNS. The CDR3 bases are TGTGCCAGCAGTGAATCGTGGGGCGGCTATGGCTACACCTTC. It codes for CASSESWGGYGYTF.